This record looks at one T cell receptor (beta chain) sequence and its context. The entry originates in a study of blood T cell repertoires in COVID-19. At the level of the study: Spain, Italy and the United States supplied samples that represented acute and convalescent COVID-19. From T cells, B-cell-depleted T cells, or PBMCs came the material, which was cDNA or gDNA.

Categorization into cohorts depended on clinical history that participants reported. This CDR3 region has 14 residues. Looked up from germline, CDR1 is MNHEY and CDR2 is SVGEGT. Trimming pared 2 bases from V and 5 bases from J, leaving 12 bases between. The table came from immunoSEQ multiplex PCR; TCRdb's copy has only in-frame clones and leaves some out. The table shows approximately 340,000 clones, with roughly nine tenths occurring only once. Sequenced material: PBMCs or T cells enriched from blood (not recorded which). The V gene is TRBV6-2 or TRBV6-3, the J gene TRBJ1-1, with no clear D. The source is a woman between 35 and 50 years old who had been exposed to COVID-19. CDR3 DNA: TGTGCCAGCAGTTACCGAGGGATTGGTACTGAAGCTTTCTTT. It translates to CASSYRGIGTEAFF.